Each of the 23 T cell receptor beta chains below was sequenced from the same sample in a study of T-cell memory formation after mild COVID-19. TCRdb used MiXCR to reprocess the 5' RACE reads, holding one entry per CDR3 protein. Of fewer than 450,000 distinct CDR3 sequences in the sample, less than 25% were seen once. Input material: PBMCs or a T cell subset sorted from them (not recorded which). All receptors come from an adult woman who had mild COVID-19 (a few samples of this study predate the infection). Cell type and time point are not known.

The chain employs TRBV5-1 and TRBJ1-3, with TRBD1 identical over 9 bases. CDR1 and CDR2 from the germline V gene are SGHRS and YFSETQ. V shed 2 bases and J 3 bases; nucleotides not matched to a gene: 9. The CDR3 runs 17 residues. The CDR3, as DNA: TGCGCCAGCAGCTTAGGCCTGAGGGGACAGGGTGGAAACACCATATATTTT. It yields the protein CASSLGLRGQGGNTIYF.

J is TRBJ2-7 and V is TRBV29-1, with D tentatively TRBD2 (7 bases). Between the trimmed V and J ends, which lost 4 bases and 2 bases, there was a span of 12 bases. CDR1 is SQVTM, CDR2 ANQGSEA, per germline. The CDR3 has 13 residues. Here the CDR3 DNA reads TGCAGCGTTGTCGGGGGGCCTACCTACGAGCAGTACTTC. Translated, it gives CSVVGGPTYEQYF.

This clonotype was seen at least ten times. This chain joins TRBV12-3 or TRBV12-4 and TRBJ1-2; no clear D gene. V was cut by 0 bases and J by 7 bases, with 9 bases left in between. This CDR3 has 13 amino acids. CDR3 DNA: TGTGCCAGCAGTTTAGCCGGGAACGCTGGCTACACCTTC. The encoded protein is CASSLAGNAGYTF.

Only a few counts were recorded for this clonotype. In DNA, the CDR3 is TGTGCCACCAGCAGATCCTCCTCCGATATAGGCCGGATATCCTACGAGCAGTACTTC. It is translated as CATSRSSSDIGRISYEQYF. The V gene is TRBV15, the J gene TRBJ2-7; D not resolved. Germline V gene lookup returns CDR1 LNHNV and CDR2 YYDKDF (reference sequence). V was pared by 2 bases and J by 1 base, with 24 bases between. This CDR3 is built from 19 residues.

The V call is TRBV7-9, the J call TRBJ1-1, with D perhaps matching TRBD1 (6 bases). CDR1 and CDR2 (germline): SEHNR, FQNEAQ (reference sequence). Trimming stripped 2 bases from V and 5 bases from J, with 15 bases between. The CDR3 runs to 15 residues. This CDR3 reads CASSLFGTKKTEAFF. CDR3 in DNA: TGTGCCAGCAGCTTATTCGGGACAAAAAAAACTGAAGCTTTCTTT.

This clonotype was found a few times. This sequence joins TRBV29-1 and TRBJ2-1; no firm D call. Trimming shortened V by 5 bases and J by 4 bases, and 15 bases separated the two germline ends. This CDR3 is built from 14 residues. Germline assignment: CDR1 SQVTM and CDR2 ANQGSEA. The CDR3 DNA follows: TGCAGCGTTTACGGACGGAACCAATACAATGAGCAGTTCTTC. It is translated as CSVYGRNQYNEQFF.

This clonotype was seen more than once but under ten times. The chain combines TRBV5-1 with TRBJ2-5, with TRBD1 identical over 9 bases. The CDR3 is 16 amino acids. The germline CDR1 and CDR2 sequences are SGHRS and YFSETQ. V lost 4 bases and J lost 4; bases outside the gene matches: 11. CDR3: CASSPMAGTGSETQYF. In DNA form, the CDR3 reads TGCGCCAGCAGCCCCATGGCGGGGACAGGGTCAGAGACCCAGTACTTC.

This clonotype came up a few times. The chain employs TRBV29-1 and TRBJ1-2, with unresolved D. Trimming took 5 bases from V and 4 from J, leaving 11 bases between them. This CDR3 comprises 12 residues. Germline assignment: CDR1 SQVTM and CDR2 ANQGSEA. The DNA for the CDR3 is TGCAGCGTTACCAGTGAAAGCTATGGCTACACCTTC. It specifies CSVTSESYGYTF.

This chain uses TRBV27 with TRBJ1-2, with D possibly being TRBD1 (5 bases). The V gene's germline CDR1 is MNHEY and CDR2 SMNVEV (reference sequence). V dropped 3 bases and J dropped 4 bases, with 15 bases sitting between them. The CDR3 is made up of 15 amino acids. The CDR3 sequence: CASSFSMDIVYGYTF. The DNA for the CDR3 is TGTGCCAGCAGTTTCAGCATGGACATAGTCTATGGCTACACCTTC.

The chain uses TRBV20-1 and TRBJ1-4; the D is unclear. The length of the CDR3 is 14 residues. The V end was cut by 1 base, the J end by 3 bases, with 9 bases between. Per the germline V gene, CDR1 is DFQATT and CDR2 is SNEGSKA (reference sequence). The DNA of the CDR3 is TGCAGTGCTAGAGCGAGAATGTCTAATGAAAAACTGTTTTTT. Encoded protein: CSARARMSNEKLFF.

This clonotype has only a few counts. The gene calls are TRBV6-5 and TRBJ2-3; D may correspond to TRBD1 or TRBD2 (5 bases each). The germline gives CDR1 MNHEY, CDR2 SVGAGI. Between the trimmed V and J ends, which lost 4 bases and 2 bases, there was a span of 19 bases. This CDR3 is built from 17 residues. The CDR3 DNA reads TGTGCCAGCAGTTTAAGGTTAAGGGACCGCCACACAGATACGCAGTATTTT. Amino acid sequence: CASSLRLRDRHTDTQYF.

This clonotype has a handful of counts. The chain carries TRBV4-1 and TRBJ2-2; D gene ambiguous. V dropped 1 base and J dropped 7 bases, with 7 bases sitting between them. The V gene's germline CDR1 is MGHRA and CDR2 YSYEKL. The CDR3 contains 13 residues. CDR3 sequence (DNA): TGCGCCAGCAGCCAAGTCCCGGGCGGGGAGCTGTTTTTT. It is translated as CASSQVPGGELFF.

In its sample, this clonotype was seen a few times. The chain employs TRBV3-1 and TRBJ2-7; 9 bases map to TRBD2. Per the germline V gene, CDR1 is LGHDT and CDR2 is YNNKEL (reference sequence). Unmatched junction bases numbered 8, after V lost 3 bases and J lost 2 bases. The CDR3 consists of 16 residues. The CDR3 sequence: CASSHAGLATTYEQYF. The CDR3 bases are TGTGCCAGCAGCCACGCAGGACTAGCGACCACCTACGAGCAGTACTTC.

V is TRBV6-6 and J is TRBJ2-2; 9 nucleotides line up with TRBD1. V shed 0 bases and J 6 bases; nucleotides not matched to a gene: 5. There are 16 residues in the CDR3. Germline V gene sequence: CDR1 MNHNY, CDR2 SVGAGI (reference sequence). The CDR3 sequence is CASSYSGTGRAGELFF. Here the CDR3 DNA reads TGTGCCAGCAGTTACTCCGGGACAGGGCGGGCCGGGGAGCTGTTTTTT.

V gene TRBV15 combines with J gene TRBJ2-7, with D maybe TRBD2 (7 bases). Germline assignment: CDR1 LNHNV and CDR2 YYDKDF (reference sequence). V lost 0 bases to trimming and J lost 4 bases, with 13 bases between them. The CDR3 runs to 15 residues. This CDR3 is CATSREGGGAYEQYF. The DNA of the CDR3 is TGTGCCACCAGCAGAGAGGGGGGGGGCGCGTACGAGCAGTACTTC.

This CDR3 reads CASSQDGSVGQPQHF. For the CDR3, the DNA is TGTGCCAGCAGCCAAGATGGGTCCGTTGGCCAGCCCCAGCATTTT. V is TRBV4-2 and J is TRBJ1-5; unclear D gene. Germline-derived CDR1 and CDR2 are LGHNA and YNFKEQ. The CDR3 spans 15 residues. V lost 0 bases and J 7 bases, leaving 13 bases between the germline ends.

CDR3 DNA: TGTGCTAGTGGTTTGGGGGACAGGGAAGAGACCCAGTACTTC. As protein: CASGLGDREETQYF. The chain is built from TRBV12-5 and TRBJ2-5; 9 bases line up with TRBD1. The CDR3 has 14 amino acids. V was clipped by 1 base and J by 3 bases; unmatched bases: 0. In germline, CDR1 is LGHNT, CDR2 FRNRAP.

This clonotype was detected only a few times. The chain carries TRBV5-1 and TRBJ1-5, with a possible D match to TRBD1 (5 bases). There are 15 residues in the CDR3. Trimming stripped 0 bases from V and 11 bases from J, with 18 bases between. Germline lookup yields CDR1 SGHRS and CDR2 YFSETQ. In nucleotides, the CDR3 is TGCGCCAGCAGCTTGGATGGCGCCGGGGCCCTCACCCAGCATTTT. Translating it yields CASSLDGAGALTQHF.

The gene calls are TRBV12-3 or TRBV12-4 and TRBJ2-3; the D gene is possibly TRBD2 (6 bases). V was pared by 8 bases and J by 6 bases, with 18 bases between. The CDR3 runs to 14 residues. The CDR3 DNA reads TGTGCCAGCCGGGGCGGGATAGCGTCCGATACGCAGTATTTT. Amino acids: CASRGGIASDTQYF.

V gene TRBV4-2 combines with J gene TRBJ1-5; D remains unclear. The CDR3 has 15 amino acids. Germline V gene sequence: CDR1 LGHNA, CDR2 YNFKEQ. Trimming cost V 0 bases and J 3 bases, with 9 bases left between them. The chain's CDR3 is CASSQDWMDNQPQHF. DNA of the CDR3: TGTGCCAGCAGCCAAGATTGGATGGACAATCAGCCCCAGCATTTT.

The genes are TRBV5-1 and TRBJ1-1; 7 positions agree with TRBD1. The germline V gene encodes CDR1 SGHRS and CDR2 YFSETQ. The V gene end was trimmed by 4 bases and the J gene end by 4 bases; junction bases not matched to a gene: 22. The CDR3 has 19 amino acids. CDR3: CASSRDRVEGWNLGTEAFF. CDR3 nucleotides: TGCGCCAGCAGCCGTGACAGGGTCGAGGGGTGGAATTTGGGCACTGAAGCTTTCTTT.

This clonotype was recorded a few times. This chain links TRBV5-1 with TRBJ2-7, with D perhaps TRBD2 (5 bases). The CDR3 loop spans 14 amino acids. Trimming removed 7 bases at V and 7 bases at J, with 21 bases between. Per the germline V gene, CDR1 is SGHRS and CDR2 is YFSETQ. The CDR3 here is CASSQGWEPGEQYF. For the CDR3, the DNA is TGCGCCAGCTCCCAAGGCTGGGAGCCGGGGGAGCAGTACTTC.

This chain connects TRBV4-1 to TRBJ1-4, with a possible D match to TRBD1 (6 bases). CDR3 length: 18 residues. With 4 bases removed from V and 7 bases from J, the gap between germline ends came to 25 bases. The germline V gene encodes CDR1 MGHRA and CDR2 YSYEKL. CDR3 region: CASSPQGARTVQIEKLFF. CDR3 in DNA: TGCGCCAGCAGCCCACAAGGGGCCCGGACAGTTCAGATTGAAAAACTGTTTTTT.